This TCR beta chain derives from a study of shared clonotypes between healthy human individuals. CDR3 size: 16 residues. CDR1 is SGHTA and CDR2 is FQGNSA in the germline V gene. The V and J ends lost 5 bases and 0 bases respectively, with 11 bases between them. This clone was seen only once. The material for each subset, its genomic DNA, was split evenly across several immunoSEQ plates. The data were produced by immunoSEQ multiplex PCR, yet TCRdb's version contains in-frame clones alone and is incomplete. This table holds hundreds of thousands of clones, approximately 80% found once. The chain carries TRBV7-2 and TRBJ2-6; TRBD2 might be the D (6 bases). The receptor's source is a woman between 40 and 55 years old in good health. Some clones in this sample may be carry-over from other donors' samples. The sequenced sample was PBMCs. CDR3 DNA: TGTGCCAGCAGCCGCACCGGGGGCTCTGGGGCCAACGTCCTGACTTTC. Protein sequence: CASSRTGGSGANVLTF.